Listed below are T cell receptor beta chains from one sample, sequenced in a study of shared clonotypes between healthy human individuals. The repertoire was sequenced with immunoSEQ multiplex PCR; TCRdb's copy has only in-frame clones and lacks some. Here the sample spans hundreds of thousands of clones, 75% to 80% being singletons. Sequenced sample: PBMCs. These receptors came from a woman aged 40 to 55 in good health. Some clones in this sample may be carry-over from other donors' samples. Both conserved end residues are part of each CDR3. D genes are given only for firm matches. A clone size is listed for some rows: how often the clone was seen (once, few, many), or a class if it is expanded.

d_call	j_call	v_call	cdr3_length	clone_size	cdr3_aa	cdr3_nt
-	TRBJ1-1	TRBV28	11	-	CASSFAAEAFF	TGTGCCAGCAGTTTTGCGGCTGAAGCTTTCTTT
-	TRBJ1-5	TRBV4-1	13	few	CASSQEPALPQHF	TGCGCCAGCAGCCAAGAACCCGCCCTTCCCCAGCATTTT
TRBD2	TRBJ2-3	TRBV7-9	17	-	CASSLATSGRVADTQYF	TGTGCCAGCAGCTTAGCGACTAGCGGGAGGGTGGCAGATACGCAGTATTTT
-	TRBJ2-7	TRBV28	12	many	CAIRQPPYEQYF	TGTGCCATTAGACAGCCTCCCTACGAGCAGTACTTC
-	TRBJ2-3	TRBV11-3	15	-	CASSLDGATGNTQYF	TGTGCCAGCAGCTTAGACGGGGCCACTGGAAATACGCAGTATTTT
TRBD2	TRBJ2-6	TRBV29-1	15	-	CSVKRGGSGANVLTF	TGCAGCGTCAAGCGGGGGGGATCTGGGGCCAACGTCCTGACTTTC
TRBD2	TRBJ2-2	TRBV7-8	17	many	CASSLALAGDSRGELFF	TGTGCCAGCAGCCTGGCGCTAGCGGGAGACTCTCGCGGGGAGCTGTTTTTT
-	TRBJ1-5	TRBV28	12	-	CASSLFGQPQHF	TGTGCCAGCAGTTTATTCGGGCAGCCCCAGCATTTT
-	TRBJ2-2	TRBV18	15	-	CASSPVGTDTGELFF	TGTGCCAGCTCACCAGTGGGAACTGACACCGGGGAGCTGTTTTTT
-	TRBJ2-2	TRBV5-1	15	-	CASSLRGRDTGELFF	TGCGCCAGCAGCTTGAGGGGCAGGGACACCGGGGAGCTGTTTTTT
TRBD1	TRBJ1-4	TRBV18	16	few	CASSPDRGPPNEKLFF	TGTGCCAGCTCACCGGACAGGGGGCCACCTAATGAAAAACTGTTTTTT
-	TRBJ2-4	TRBV5-1	17	-	CASSLAPLRLALAGQYF	TGCGCCAGCAGCTTGGCGCCTTTGCGGCTAGCGCTGGCCGGTCAGTACTTC
-	TRBJ2-7	TRBV5-1	14	-	CASGRDGNPYEQYF	TGCGCCAGCGGACGGGACGGGAACCCCTACGAGCAGTACTTC
-	TRBJ1-5	TRBV5-1	14	many	CASSLGQGTQPQHF	TGCGCCAGCAGCTTGGGGCAGGGGACTCAGCCCCAGCATTTT
TRBD2	TRBJ2-7	TRBV27	14	-	CASSPREARYEQYF	TGTGCCAGCAGTCCGCGGGAGGCCAGGTACGAGCAGTACTTC
-	TRBJ1-1	TRBV2	11	few	CASSGRREAFF	TGTGCCAGCAGCGGTCGGAGGGAAGCTTTCTTT
-	TRBJ1-2	TRBV27	14	-	CASMKLGNDYGYTF	TGTGCCAGCATGAAACTGGGGAATGACTATGGCTACACCTTC